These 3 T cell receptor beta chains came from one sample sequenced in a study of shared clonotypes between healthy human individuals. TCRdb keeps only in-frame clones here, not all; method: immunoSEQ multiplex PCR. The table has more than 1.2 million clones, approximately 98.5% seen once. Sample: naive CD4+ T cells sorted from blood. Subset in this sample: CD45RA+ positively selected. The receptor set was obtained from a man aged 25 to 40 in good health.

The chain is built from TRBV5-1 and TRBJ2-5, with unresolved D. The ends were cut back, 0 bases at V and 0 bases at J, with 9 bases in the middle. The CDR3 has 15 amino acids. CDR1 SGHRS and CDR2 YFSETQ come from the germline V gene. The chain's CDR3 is CASSLVGSNQETQYF. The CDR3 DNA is TGCGCCAGCAGCTTGGTTGGCAGCAACCAAGAGACCCAGTACTTC. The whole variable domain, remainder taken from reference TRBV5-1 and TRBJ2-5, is KAGVTQTPRYLIKTRGQQVTLSCSPISGHRSVSWYQQTPGQGLQFLFEYFSETQRNKGNFPGRFSGRQFSNSRSEMNVSTLELGDSALYLCASSLVGSNQETQYFGPGTRLLVL.

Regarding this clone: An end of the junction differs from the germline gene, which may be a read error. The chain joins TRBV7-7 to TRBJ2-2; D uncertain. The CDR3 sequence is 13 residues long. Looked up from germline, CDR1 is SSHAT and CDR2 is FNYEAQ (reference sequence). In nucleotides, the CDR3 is TGTGCTAGCAGCTTAGAGTTGCCCGGGGAGCTGTTTTTT. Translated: CASSLELPGELFF.

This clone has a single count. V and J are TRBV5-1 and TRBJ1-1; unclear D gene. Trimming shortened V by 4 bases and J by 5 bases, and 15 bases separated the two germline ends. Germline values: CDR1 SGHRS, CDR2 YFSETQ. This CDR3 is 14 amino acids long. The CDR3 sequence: CASSPAVWKTEAFF. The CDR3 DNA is TGCGCCAGCAGCCCTGCTGTCTGGAAGACTGAAGCTTTCTTT. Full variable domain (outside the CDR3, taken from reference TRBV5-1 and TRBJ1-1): KAGVTQTPRYLIKTRGQQVTLSCSPISGHRSVSWYQQTPGQGLQFLFEYFSETQRNKGNFPGRFSGRQFSNSRSEMNVSTLELGDSALYLCASSPAVWKTEAFFGQGTRLTVV.